This T cell receptor beta chain was found in a study of OX40 agonist ivuxolimab in advanced cancers. This CDR3 is built from 16 residues. V was clipped by 6 bases and J by 0 bases, with 15 bases between them. CDR1 and CDR2 from the germline V gene are MNHNY and SVGAGI (reference sequence). Sequencing was performed with immunoSEQ multiplex PCR; in TCRdb, only in-frame clones are kept and a portion is missing. The table has about 93,000 clones, roughly 94% seen once. This material consisted of CD4+ or CD8+ T cells sorted from blood, taken in a trial of the OX40 agonist ivuxolimab. This receptor was identified in an adult with an advanced solid tumor such as melanoma, head and neck, liver or kidney cancer. The genes are TRBV6-6 and TRBJ1-3, with D tentatively TRBD1 (6 bases). The CDR3 nucleotides are TGTGCCAGCAGCCACAGACAGGCACACTCTGGAAACACCATATATTTT. Residues: CASSHRQAHSGNTIYF.